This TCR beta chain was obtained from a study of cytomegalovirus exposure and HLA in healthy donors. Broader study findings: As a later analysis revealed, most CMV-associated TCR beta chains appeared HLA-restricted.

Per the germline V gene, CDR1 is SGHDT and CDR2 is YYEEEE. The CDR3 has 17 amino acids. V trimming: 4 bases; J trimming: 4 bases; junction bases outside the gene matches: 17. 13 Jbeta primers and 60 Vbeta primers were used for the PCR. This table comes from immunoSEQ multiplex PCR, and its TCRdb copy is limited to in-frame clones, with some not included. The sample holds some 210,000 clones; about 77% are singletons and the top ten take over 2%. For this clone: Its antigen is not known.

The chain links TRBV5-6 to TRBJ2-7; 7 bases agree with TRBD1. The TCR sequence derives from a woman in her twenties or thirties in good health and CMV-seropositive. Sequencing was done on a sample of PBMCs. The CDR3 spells CASSRQGLLSRAYEQYF. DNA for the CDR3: TGTGCCAGCAGCCGACAGGGCTTGTTAAGTAGAGCTTACGAGCAGTACTTC.